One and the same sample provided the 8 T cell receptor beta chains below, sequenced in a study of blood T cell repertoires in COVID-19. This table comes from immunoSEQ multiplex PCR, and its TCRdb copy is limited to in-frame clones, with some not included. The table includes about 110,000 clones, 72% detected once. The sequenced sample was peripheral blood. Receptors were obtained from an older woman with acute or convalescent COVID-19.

The CDR3 DNA is TGTGCCAGCAGCTTCCTAGGACTAGCCGAGACCCAGTACTTC. Encoded protein: CASSFLGLAETQYF. The J gene is TRBJ2-5, the V gene TRBV13, with TRBD2 matching over 8 bases. Germline V lookup: CDR1 PRHDT, CDR2 FYEKMQ (reference sequence). V shed 3 bases, J shed 5 bases, and the junction held 5 bases outside the gene matches. The CDR3 contains 14 residues.

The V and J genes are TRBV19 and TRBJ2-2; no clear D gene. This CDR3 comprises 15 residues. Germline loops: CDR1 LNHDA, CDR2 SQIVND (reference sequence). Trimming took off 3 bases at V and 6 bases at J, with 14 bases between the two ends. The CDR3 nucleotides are TGTGCCAGTAGTATTATATCGTCTGGAGCCGGGGAGCTGTTTTTT. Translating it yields CASSIISSGAGELFF.

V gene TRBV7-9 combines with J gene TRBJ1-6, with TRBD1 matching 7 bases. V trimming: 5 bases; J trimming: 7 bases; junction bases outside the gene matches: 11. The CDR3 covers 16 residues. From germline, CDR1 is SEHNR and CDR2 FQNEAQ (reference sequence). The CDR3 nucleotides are TGTGCCAGCAGCGATAGTGACCGACAGGGAAATTCACCCCTCCACTTT. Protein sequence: CASSDSDRQGNSPLHF.

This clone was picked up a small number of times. CDR3 loop: CASSLRAIRQVHF. In DNA form, the CDR3 reads TGTGCCAGCAGTCTGCGGGCAATTCGACAGGTGCATTTT. The chain has TRBV28 and TRBJ1-5; the D gene is possibly TRBD1 (6 bases). This CDR3 spans 13 amino acids. From germline, CDR1 is MDHEN and CDR2 SYDVKM. V was trimmed by 5 bases and J by 15 bases, leaving 20 bases between them.

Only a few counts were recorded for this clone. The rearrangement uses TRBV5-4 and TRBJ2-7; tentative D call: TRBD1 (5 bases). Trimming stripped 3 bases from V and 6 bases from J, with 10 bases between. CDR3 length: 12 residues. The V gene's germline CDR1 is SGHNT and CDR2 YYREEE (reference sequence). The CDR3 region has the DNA TGTGCCAGCAGCTCGTCAGGGTTCGAGCAGTACTTC. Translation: CASSSSGFEQYF.

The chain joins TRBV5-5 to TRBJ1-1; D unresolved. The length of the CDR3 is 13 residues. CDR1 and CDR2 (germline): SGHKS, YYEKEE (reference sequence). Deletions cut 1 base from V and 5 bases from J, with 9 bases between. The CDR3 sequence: CASSLSTGTEAFF. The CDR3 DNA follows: TGTGCCAGCAGCTTGTCTACGGGAACTGAAGCTTTCTTT.

The DNA of the CDR3 is TGTGCCAGCCGCCCCGACGGGGGGGTCTCCTACGAGCAGTACTTC. It yields the protein CASRPDGGVSYEQYF. The rearrangement uses TRBV5-4 and TRBJ2-7; TRBD2 matches 8 bases. The V gene end was trimmed by 7 bases and the J gene end by 0 bases; junction bases not matched to a gene: 9. The CDR3 contains 15 residues. CDR1 is SGHNT, CDR2 YYREEE, per germline (reference sequence).

CDR3 amino acids: CASNRGGPEAFF. In DNA, the CDR3 is TGTGCCAGCAACCGGGGGGGCCCTGAAGCTTTCTTT. This chain connects TRBV12-3 or TRBV12-4 to TRBJ1-1; possible D gene TRBD1, 6 bases. V lost 7 bases to trimming and J lost 6 bases, with 12 bases between them. The CDR3 loop spans 12 amino acids.